This T cell receptor (beta chain) was identified in a study of OX40 agonist ivuxolimab in advanced cancers. About the investigation overall: Ivuxolimab was an agonistic, fully human IgG2 monoclonal antibody directed against OX40 (CD134), a costimulatory receptor. Intravenous ivuxolimab was administered to patients every 2 weeks at six dose levels: 0.01, 0.1, 0.3, 1.5, 3 and 10 mg/kg. Of the 50 to 55 dose-escalation patients, hepatocellular carcinoma was present in some 19, melanoma in roughly 15, renal cell carcinoma in 9 and head and neck cancer in 9. In the dose-escalation cohort, 75% to 90% of patients were male, and the mean age was 60 years with a range of about 20 to 80. Prior anti-PD-1, anti-PD-L1 or anti-CTLA-4 therapy was permitted, and checkpoint inhibitors had been received by roughly 42% of dose-escalation patients. Partial responses occurred in three dose-escalation patients: two with cutaneous melanoma and one with hepatocellular carcinoma. The point of sequencing TCRbeta in the periphery was to test whether ivuxolimab changed TCR sequence diversity and drove clonal T-cell expansion. The monotherapy dose-escalation portion (N of about 50 patients) of the phase I ivuxolimab trial is reported in the paper.

The paper's findings and limits, for the study overall: On average, CD8+ T cells showed more expanded clones than CD4+ T cells after ivuxolimab. In the 0.1-3.0 mg/kg groups, partial responders had among the lowest normalized peripheral clonal expansion, particularly in CD8+ T cells. Low levels of normalized T-cell clonal expansion were also seen in some patients who did not respond. At doses of 0.1 to 3.0 mg/kg, clonal expansion of both CD4+ and CD8+ T cells in blood was seen between baseline and week 6. Antigen specificity was not determined for the clonally expanded peripheral T cells.

Patients with a history of autoimmune disease or receiving systemic immunosuppression were excluded from the trial. Peripheral blood for TCR sequencing was drawn from every dose cohort at baseline, at cycle 4 day 1 and at cycle 7 day 1. The samples were drawn from a first-in-human, open-label, multicenter phase I dose-escalation trial of ivuxolimab. Adults with locally advanced or metastatic head and neck squamous cell, hepatocellular, melanoma or renal cell carcinoma were enrolled in the trial. Before TCR sequencing, CD4+ and CD8+ T cells were separately sorted from peripheral blood. Genomic DNA was extracted from sorted cells for sequencing of the TCRbeta CDR3 region. TCRbeta CDR3 regions were sequenced using the immunoSEQ Assay. The immuneACCESS repertoire file appears here via TCRdb, limited to in-frame rearrangements. These files lack a portion of the clones; in checked studies, under half of the deficit traces to unresolved V genes, and the cause of the others is not known. The sample has about 80,000 clones on record, roughly 91% of them singletons. The top ten constitute around 2% of the sample.

Of note for this clone: Its cognate antigen has yet to be identified. No clone much larger than this one lies a single base away; base qualities are absent.

From a lookup of the germline V gene, CDR1 and CDR2 are MDHEN and SYDVKM. Trimming leaves V shorter by 7 bases and J shorter by 0 bases, with the junction holding 9 bases beyond the gene matches. The CDR3 sequence holds 16 residues, the cysteine and phenylalanine included. Only the CDR3 portion is preserved as DNA: 48 bases, with reading frame beginning at the first base. The receptor comes from an adult with an advanced solid tumor such as melanoma, head and neck, liver or kidney cancer. The chain is made from TRBV28 and TRBJ1-1; 9 bases in the junction line up with TRBD1. Sequences were derived from CD4+ or CD8+ T cells sorted from blood, sampled in a trial of the OX40 agonist ivuxolimab. Here the CDR3 is given as CASTGQGWSVNTEAFF. The nucleotide sequence reads as follows: TGTGCCAGCACTGGACAGGGGTGGAGTGTGAACACTGAAGCTTTCTTT.